This paragraph covers one TCR beta chain sequence. Its recognized antigen is unknown. No qualities accompany the bases; no much larger clone lies one base away. This sample is drawn from a study of blood T cells in healthy people across ages (dated by TCRdb to between 2014 and 2017). Study-level background: In model experiments, template switching captured about one uniquely barcoded TCR beta cDNA molecule for every two T cells. Age-related changes in TCR beta repertoire diversity were measured in the study by deep sequencing normalized with unique cDNA molecular identifiers. The donors were split into four age groups: young (average 16 years), middle-aged (around 37), aged (more than 55) and long-lived (about 74). To avoid experimental bias, donors of different ages were spread randomly across the sequencing lanes. Two additional independent replicas of 1 million unique cDNA reads from the same blood draw were analyzed for two donors (one aged 18 to 30 and one aged 80 or older). Points the paper makes about the study in general: Compared with the aged group, more naive CD4+ T cells, fewer expanded clones and increased TCR diversity were shown by the long-lived group, suggesting age selection. Observed TCR beta diversity per million T cells fell roughly linearly with age, and a significant reduction was already apparent by age roughly 40. Estimates of total diversity from one million sequenced T cells were regarded as lower bounds and underestimates. Observed TCR beta diversity correlated strongly with the percentage of naive T cells measured by flow cytometry. The CMV infection status of donors was not known, potentially confounding age-related changes in expanded clonotypes. Conclusive comparison of naive and antigen-experienced compartments was prevented by the profiling of bulk unsorted PBMCs.

The protocol used for the library was 5' RACE. The instrument given in TCRdb is Illumina HiSeq 2500. The second PCR ran for roughly 6 to 11 cycles and used a J-beta primer mix along with a sample-barcoded 5' primer. A unique molecular identifier was introduced onto each TCR beta cDNA molecule by a template-switch 5' adaptor carrying 12 random nucleotides. Each sample yielded at least 2.5 million CDR3-containing paired-end reads. First-strand cDNA was synthesized from all RNA with the Mint cDNA synthesis kit, primed by a TRBC-specific oligonucleotide. After uracil-DNA glycosylase treatment, a first 18-cycle PCR used universal primers M1SS and BC2_uni_R on all cDNA. The published analysis was carried out like this. For normalization, 1 million high-quality reads were randomly selected from each sample, with every read carrying a distinct molecular identifier. Reads sharing molecular identifiers were discarded rather than binned into consensus sequences. MiTCR, with a Q25 quality threshold and the strictest error-elimination algorithm, was used for CDR3 identification, clonotype clustering and error correction. Lower-bound total TCR beta diversity was estimated with a nonparametric unseen species model using Euler transformation. The public reads were reanalyzed by TCRdb: fastp trimming at Q25, MiXCR alignment, in-frame beta chains only. Each entry is one CDR3 protein sequence, shown with its most common DNA and genes. These V and J calls originate from TCRdb's pipeline instead of the authors' own analysis. This sample comprises more than 550,000 distinct CDR3 sequences, 22% of them detected only once. The top ten hold around a fifth of the sample.

The donors were roughly 38 Caucasian individuals from Russia, aged roughly 6 to 95 years, who were systemically healthy. Approximately 11 milliliters of peripheral blood were drawn from each donor into EDTA-treated Vacutainer tubes. Ficoll-Paque density-gradient centrifugation was used to isolate PBMCs, with at least 6.5 million per sample. Total RNA, at least 6 micrograms per sample, was extracted from PBMCs with Trizol reagent. The percentages of naive CD45RAhigh/CD27high T cells were determined by flow cytometry on a PBMC aliquot from every donor. V and J are trimmed by 3 bases and 2 bases, and the gene matches miss 9 bases of the junction. The germline V gene gives CDR1 as KGHDR and CDR2 as SFDVKD. From the cysteine through the phenylalanine, the CDR3 covers 17 amino acids. Only the CDR3 DNA stays, 51 bases, in frame from base 1.

The receptor's source is a man between 65 and 85 years old in good health. The chain is made from TRBV24-1 and TRBJ2-1; the junction holds 7 bases that match TRBD1. Sequences were obtained from blood. CDR3 sequence: CATSDRTPGQTYNEQFF. The sequence in DNA is TGTGCCACCAGTGATCGTACACCGGGACAGACCTACAATGAGCAGTTCTTC.